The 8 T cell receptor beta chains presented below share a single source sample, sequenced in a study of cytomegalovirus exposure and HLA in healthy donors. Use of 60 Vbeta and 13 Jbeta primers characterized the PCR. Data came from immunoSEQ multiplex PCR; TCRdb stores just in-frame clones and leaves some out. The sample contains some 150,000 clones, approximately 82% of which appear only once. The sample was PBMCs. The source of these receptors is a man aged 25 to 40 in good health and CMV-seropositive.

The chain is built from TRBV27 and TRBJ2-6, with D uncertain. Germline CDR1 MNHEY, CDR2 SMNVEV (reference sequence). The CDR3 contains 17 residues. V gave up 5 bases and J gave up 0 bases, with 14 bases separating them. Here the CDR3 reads CASSGRIWSSGANVLTF. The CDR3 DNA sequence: TGTGCCAGCAGTGGTAGAATTTGGAGCTCTGGGGCCAACGTCCTGACTTTC.

CDR3 region: CASSQRSEGEKLFF. The CDR3 coding sequence is TGTGCCAGCAGCCAACGTTCGGAGGGGGAAAAACTGTTTTTT. The chain links TRBV14 to TRBJ1-4, with D perhaps matching TRBD1 (5 bases). The V end was cut by 2 bases, the J end by 8 bases, with 12 bases between. This CDR3 spans 14 amino acids. Per germline, CDR1 SGHDN and CDR2 FVKESK.

Here the CDR3 DNA reads TGTGCCAGCAAAACTAGCGGGAGAACAGATACGCAGTATTTT. Translation: CASKTSGRTDTQYF. The chain joins TRBV6-1 to TRBJ2-3; 11 nucleotides line up with TRBD2. This CDR3 comprises 14 residues. The germline V gene encodes CDR1 MNHNS and CDR2 SASEGT. Losses at the gene ends were 7 bases for V and 3 bases for J; bases not matched to a gene: 3.

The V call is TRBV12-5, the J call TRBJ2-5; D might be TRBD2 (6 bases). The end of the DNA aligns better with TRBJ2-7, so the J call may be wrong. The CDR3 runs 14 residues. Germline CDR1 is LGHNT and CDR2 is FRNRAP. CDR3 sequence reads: CASGLTGSPYEQYF. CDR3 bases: TGTGCTAGTGGTTTAACCGGGAGCCCCTACGAGCAGTACTTC.

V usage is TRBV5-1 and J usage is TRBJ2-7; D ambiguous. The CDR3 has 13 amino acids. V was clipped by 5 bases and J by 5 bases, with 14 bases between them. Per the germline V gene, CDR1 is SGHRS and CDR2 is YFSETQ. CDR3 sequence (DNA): TGCGCCAGCAGACCCGCCGGCGGCCACGAGCAGTACTTC. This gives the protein CASRPAGGHEQYF. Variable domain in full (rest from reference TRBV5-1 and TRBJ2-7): KAGVTQTPRYLIKTRGQQVTLSCSPISGHRSVSWYQQTPGQGLQFLFEYFSETQRNKGNFPGRFSGRQFSNSRSEMNVSTLELGDSALYLCASRPAGGHEQYFGPGTRLTVT.

The CDR3 spells CASSLRQGMDTEAFF. For the CDR3, the DNA is TGTGCCAGCAGTCTTCGACAGGGTATGGACACTGAAGCTTTCTTT. The chain recombines TRBV6-6 with TRBJ1-1; 7 bases align to TRBD1. Germline CDR1 reads MNHNY; CDR2 reads SVGAGI (reference sequence). This CDR3 comprises 15 residues. V was clipped by 5 bases and J by 3 bases; unmatched bases: 9.

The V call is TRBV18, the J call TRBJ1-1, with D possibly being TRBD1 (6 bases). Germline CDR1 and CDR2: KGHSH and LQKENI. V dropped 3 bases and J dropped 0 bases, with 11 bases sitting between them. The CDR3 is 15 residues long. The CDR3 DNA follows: TGTGCCAGCTCACCCTCGGGACAAATGAACACTGAAGCTTTCTTT. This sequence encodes CASSPSGQMNTEAFF.

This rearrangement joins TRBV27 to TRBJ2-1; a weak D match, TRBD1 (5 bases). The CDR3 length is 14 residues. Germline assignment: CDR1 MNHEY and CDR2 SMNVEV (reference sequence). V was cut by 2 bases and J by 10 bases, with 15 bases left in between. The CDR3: CASSLIRQGREQFF. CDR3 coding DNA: TGTGCCAGCAGTTTAATTCGGCAGGGTCGAGAGCAGTTCTTC.